What follows is one TCR beta chain and its context. Its specificity is unknown. Germline V gene data show CDR1 as SNHLY and CDR2 as FYNNEI. Trimming took off 3 bases at V and 6 bases at J, with 15 bases between the two ends. The CDR3 runs to 15 residues. This record belongs to a study of blood T cells in healthy people across ages. Background on the study: When template switching was applied, about one barcoded beta molecule was captured per two T cells. The study's findings and limits: Per million T cells, the diversity of TCR beta decreased roughly linearly as age advanced. Researchers judged that diversity estimates from one million T cells fell short of true values.

A second PCR of about 6 to 12 cycles used a sample-barcoded 5' primer and a J-beta primer mix. Unique molecular identifiers of 12 random nucleotides labeled each cDNA. In TCRdb, the 5' RACE reads were re-called with MiXCR into one record per CDR3 protein. The data hold roughly 800,000 distinct CDR3 sequences, with approximately 55% observed a single time. This chain uses TRBV2 with TRBJ1-5, with a possible D match to TRBD1 (6 bases). Sequencing was done on a sample of blood. The TCR originated in a man older than 75 in good health. The CDR3 bases are TGTGCCAGCAGTGAGAGGGGGGGCGCGGGTCAGCCCCAGCATTTT. Its translation is CASSERGGAGQPQHF.